This record concerns one TCR beta chain sequence. Its antigen is not known. The germline gives CDR1 MNHNS, CDR2 SASEGT. V gave up 10 bases and J gave up 7 bases, with 16 bases separating them. CDR3 length: 12 amino acids. Each donor's status was that of a healthy bone marrow donor. Donors sampled were nominally healthy, though unrecorded immune exposures were likely. The data stem from a study of cytomegalovirus exposure and HLA in healthy donors. The study, taken as a whole, reports: Cytomegalovirus-associated status was assigned to 164 TCR beta chains. According to reports, the classifier identified cytomegalovirus status with high specificity and sensitivity.

PCR involved 60 Vbeta and 13 Jbeta primers. Sequencing was performed with immunoSEQ multiplex PCR; in TCRdb, only in-frame clones are kept and a portion is missing. The data contain about 63,000 clones, 65% to 80% of them seen just once; the ten biggest clones take up under 3%. The sequence derives from a woman aged 25 to 45 in good health and CMV-seronegative. Sequencing was done on a sample of PBMCs. The chain uses TRBV6-1 and TRBJ1-1, with D maybe TRBD1 (6 bases). CDR3 protein: CATDPRGGEAFF. CDR3 in DNA: TGTGCCACCGACCCGAGGGGGGGTGAAGCTTTCTTT.